The sequence of this T cell receptor (beta chain) was determined in a study of blood T cell repertoires in COVID-19. About the study: The cDNA or gDNA used as material had been derived from T cells, B-cell-depleted T cells, or PBMCs.

The data were produced by immunoSEQ multiplex PCR, yet TCRdb's version contains in-frame clones alone and is incomplete. There are more than 400,000 clones in the sample; 80% to 90% occur only once, and approximately 3% lies in the top ten. The TCR sequence derives from a human donor in a cohort sampled during active COVID-19. The sequenced sample was peripheral blood.

CDR3 in amino acids: CASSARALSYNEQFF. In DNA form, the CDR3 reads TGTGCCAGCAGCGCCCGAGCCCTATCCTACAATGAGCAGTTCTTC. The chain couples TRBV9 to TRBJ2-1; D call uncertain. CDR1 and CDR2 (germline): SGDLS, YYNGEE. The CDR3 runs to 15 residues. V was trimmed by 3 bases and J by 1 base, leaving 11 bases between them.